The 27 T cell receptor beta chains presented below share a single source sample, sequenced in a study of T cell changes during pregnancy in multiple sclerosis. Profiling relied on immunoSEQ multiplex PCR, and the TCRdb table lists in-frame clones only, not all of them. The sample lists about 20,000 clones, approximately 90% occurring once. Sample: CD8+ T cells from peripheral blood mononuclear cells, taken in the third trimester of pregnancy. Receptors were obtained from a female donor in good health, enrolled as a control in a pregnancy study.

This clone showed up just once. The gene calls are TRBV9 and TRBJ1-1, with a tentative D call TRBD1 (6 bases). CDR3 size: 13 residues. The V end was cut by 3 bases, the J end by 1 base, with 7 bases between. Germline V CDR1 and CDR2: SGDLS, YYNGEE. Here the CDR3 reads CASSEGGNTEAFF. The CDR3 coding sequence is TGTGCCAGCAGCGAAGGGGGGAACACTGAAGCTTTCTTT.

The chain employs TRBV29-1 and TRBJ2-1, with a possible D match to TRBD1 (5 bases). The germline V gene has CDR1 SQVTM and CDR2 ANQGSEA. Trimming removed 4 bases from V and 9 bases from J, with 10 bases in between. The CDR3 runs to 11 residues. CDR3 region: CSVGRASEQFF. CDR3 coding DNA: TGCAGCGTTGGCAGGGCTAGTGAGCAGTTCTTC.

The sample holds one count of this clone. The chain combines TRBV6-1 with TRBJ2-5; 9 nucleotides align to TRBD2. Losses at the gene ends were 3 bases for V and 2 bases for J; bases not matched to a gene: 4. CDR1 is MNHNS and CDR2 is SASEGT in the germline V gene. This CDR3 spans 15 amino acids. CDR3 in DNA: TGTGCCAGCAGTGACTTAGCGGGGGAGCAAGAGACCCAGTACTTC. Protein sequence: CASSDLAGEQETQYF.

The chain employs TRBV27 and TRBJ2-3; D not resolved. CDR3 length: 13 residues. Germline assignment: CDR1 MNHEY and CDR2 SMNVEV (reference sequence). V was pared by 5 bases and J by 0 bases, with 6 bases between. For the CDR3, the DNA is TGTGCCAGCAGTCCTTCTAGCACAGATACGCAGTATTTT. Translating gives CASSPSSTDTQYF.

This chain uses TRBV27 with TRBJ2-7, with D perhaps matching TRBD2 (5 bases). This CDR3 comprises 13 residues. Trimming took off 2 bases at V and 2 bases at J, with 7 bases between the two ends. Germline-derived CDR1 and CDR2 are MNHEY and SMNVEV (reference sequence). The CDR3, as DNA: TGTGCCAGCAGTTTACGAGCGGCCTACGAGCAGTACTTC. Protein: CASSLRAAYEQYF.

This clone was recorded a few times. The chain uses TRBV29-1 and TRBJ2-1, with 10 bases lining up with TRBD1. The V gene's germline CDR1 is SQVTM and CDR2 ANQGSEA. The CDR3 loop spans 14 amino acids. Unmatched junction bases numbered 2, after V lost 6 bases and J lost 0 bases. In nucleotides, the CDR3 is TGCAGCGTGGGACAGGGGCTCTCCTACAATGAGCAGTTCTTC. Translated: CSVGQGLSYNEQFF.

The gene calls are TRBV7-9 and TRBJ2-1; possible D gene TRBD1, 5 bases. There are 16 residues in the CDR3. V shed 1 base and J shed 8 bases, with 18 bases lying between them. CDR1 is SEHNR and CDR2 is FQNEAQ in the germline V gene (reference sequence). The CDR3 DNA follows: TGTGCCAGCAGCTTAGTTGACAGTCCAAGTCTCCATGAGCAGTTCTTC. Its protein product is CASSLVDSPSLHEQFF.

CDR3 sequence: CASSRTGNTGELFF. The CDR3 coding sequence is TGTGCCAGCAGTCGGACAGGGAACACCGGGGAGCTGTTTTTT. V usage is TRBV27 and J usage is TRBJ2-2, with 7 bases lining up with TRBD1. The V and J ends lost 5 bases and 1 base, in that order; junction bases with no gene match: 1. The CDR3 spans 14 residues. Per the germline V gene, CDR1 is MNHEY and CDR2 is SMNVEV (reference sequence).

A few counts support this clone. The chain couples TRBV5-1 to TRBJ2-1, with 9 bases fitting TRBD2. With V trimmed by 0 bases and J by 7 bases, 5 bases remained unmatched. CDR3 size: 15 residues. The V gene's germline CDR1 is SGHRS and CDR2 YFSETQ. CDR3 loop: CASSLGGLAANEQFF. The CDR3 bases are TGCGCCAGCAGCTTGGGGGGACTAGCAGCTAATGAGCAGTTCTTC.

The J gene is TRBJ1-5, the V gene TRBV4-1, with a tentative D call TRBD1 (6 bases). CDR3 size: 17 residues. Germline CDR1 reads MGHRA; CDR2 reads YSYEKL. V was pared by 1 base and J by 3 bases, with 16 bases between. CDR3 sequence (DNA): TGCGCCAGCAGCCAAGCTCCGGGGGGCGCCGCCAATCAGCCCCAGCATTTT. It yields the protein CASSQAPGGAANQPQHF.

This clone was seen a handful of times. The CDR3 nucleotides are TGCGCCAGCAGTCCTCAGGGGACGAACTATGGCTACACCTTC. This codes for CASSPQGTNYGYTF. This chain connects TRBV10-2 to TRBJ1-2; D perhaps matches TRBD1 (6 bases). There are 14 residues in the CDR3. V shed 5 bases and J shed 2 bases, with 12 bases lying between them. The germline V gene encodes CDR1 WSHSY and CDR2 SAAADI.

The rearrangement joins TRBV5-4 to TRBJ2-1; D is possibly TRBD2 (5 bases). Looked up from germline, CDR1 is SGHNT and CDR2 is YYREEE (reference sequence). The CDR3 has 15 amino acids. Trimming stripped 1 base from V and 14 bases from J, with 22 bases between. The CDR3 here is CASSLPGLEDLAKFF. In nucleotides, the CDR3 is TGTGCCAGCAGCTTGCCCGGACTTGAAGACTTAGCCAAGTTCTTC. Combining the CDR3 with reference TRBV5-4 and TRBJ2-1 gives the whole variable domain ETGVTQSPTHLIKTRGQQVTLRCSSQSGHNTVSWYQQALGQGPQFIFQYYREEENGRGNFPPRFSGLQFPNYSSELNVNALELDDSALYLCASSLPGLEDLAKFFGPGTRLTVL.

V usage is TRBV7-9 and J usage is TRBJ1-1; 12 nucleotides align to TRBD1. The CDR3 sequence is 16 residues long. The trim removed 1 base at V and 6 bases at J, leaving 6 bases unmatched. Germline V CDR1 and CDR2: SEHNR, FQNEAQ (reference sequence). CDR3 region: CASSLVGTGGASEAFF. CDR3 DNA sequence: TGTGCCAGCAGCTTAGTAGGGACAGGGGGCGCGTCTGAAGCTTTCTTT.

This rearrangement joins TRBV9 to TRBJ1-1; TRBD1 is a possible D gene (6 bases). The germline gives CDR1 SGDLS, CDR2 YYNGEE. CDR3 length: 14 amino acids. The germline V and J ends were trimmed by 0 bases and 3 bases, with 9 bases remaining between them. The CDR3 DNA sequence: TGTGCCAGCAGCGTAGAGGACAGACACACTGAAGCTTTCTTT. Translated, it gives CASSVEDRHTEAFF.

The chain recombines TRBV5-6 with TRBJ2-7, with unresolved D. CDR1 is SGHDT, CDR2 YYEEEE, per germline. This CDR3 is 12 amino acids long. The germline V and J ends were trimmed by 0 bases and 6 bases, with 7 bases remaining between them. The CDR3 bases are TGTGCCAGCAGCTTGGTTGGGCGCGAGCAGTACTTC. Amino acid sequence: CASSLVGREQYF.

This chain connects TRBV13 to TRBJ1-1; TRBD1 matches 9 bases. CDR3 length: 14 residues. Germline V gene data show CDR1 as PRHDT and CDR2 as FYEKMQ (reference sequence). Trimming at V came to 1 base and at J to 7 bases, leaving 4 bases not matched to a gene. CDR3 nucleotide sequence: TGTGCCAGCAGCTTAGAACAGGGGGCTGTTGAAGCTTTCTTT. Amino acid sequence: CASSLEQGAVEAFF.

V usage is TRBV5-1 and J usage is TRBJ2-3, with D uncertain. The CDR3 loop spans 13 amino acids. V shed 2 bases and J shed 1 base, with 5 bases lying between them. Per the germline V gene, CDR1 is SGHRS and CDR2 is YFSETQ. CDR3 DNA sequence: TGCGCCAGCAGCTTTCGAGGCACAGATACGCAGTATTTT. Translation: CASSFRGTDTQYF.

This clone is classed as large. CDR3 residues: CASTRSGTGFNEQFF. In DNA, the CDR3 is TGTGCCAGTACCAGATCTGGGACAGGGTTCAATGAGCAGTTCTTC. The chain recombines TRBV19 with TRBJ2-1; 9 bases map to TRBD1. The CDR3 spans 15 residues. The ends lost 7 bases at V and 6 bases at J; junction bases unmatched: 10. Germline loops: CDR1 LNHDA, CDR2 SQIVND (reference sequence).

The V call is TRBV9, the J call TRBJ2-5, with D unresolved. The CDR3 extends over 14 amino acids. V lost 0 bases to trimming and J lost 5 bases, with 11 bases between them. Germline CDR1 reads SGDLS; CDR2 reads YYNGEE. The CDR3 protein is CASSVDMRLETQYF. In DNA, the CDR3 is TGTGCCAGCAGCGTAGATATGAGGTTGGAGACCCAGTACTTC.

V is TRBV7-9 and J is TRBJ2-5, with TRBD2 as a possible D gene (5 bases). The germline gives CDR1 SEHNR, CDR2 FQNEAQ (reference sequence). The CDR3 consists of 14 residues. V was shortened by 1 base and J by 5 bases, with 11 bases between the two germline ends. The CDR3 sequence: CASSLGRLWETQYF. CDR3 nucleotide sequence: TGTGCCAGCAGCTTAGGGCGACTATGGGAGACCCAGTACTTC. Complete variable domain (other parts from reference TRBV7-9 and TRBJ2-5): DTGVSQNPRHKITKRGQNVTFRCDPISEHNRLYWYRQTLGQGPEFLTYFQNEAQLEKSRLLSDRFSAERPKGSFSTLEIQRTEQGDSAMYLCASSLGRLWETQYFGPGTRLLVL.

This rearrangement joins TRBV5-4 to TRBJ1-2, with D perhaps TRBD1 (5 bases). The V end was cut by 5 bases, the J end by 6 bases, with 20 bases between. The CDR3 length is 15 residues. Germline assignment: CDR1 SGHNT and CDR2 YYREEE (reference sequence). CDR3 DNA: TGTGCCAGCAGTCCCGAACAGGCCTGGCGAGATGGCTACACCTTC. It is translated as CASSPEQAWRDGYTF.

This sequence joins TRBV5-1 and TRBJ2-3; 9 nucleotides match TRBD2. The CDR3 has 19 residues. Germline V gives CDR1 SGHRS, CDR2 YFSETQ. After removal of 4 bases from V and 4 bases from J, the junction contained 19 bases not matched to a gene. CDR3 region: CASSAAAASGEVYSDTQYF. CDR3 DNA sequence: TGCGCCAGCAGCGCAGCGGCGGCTAGCGGGGAGGTTTATTCAGATACGCAGTATTTT.

The genes are TRBV6-5 and TRBJ2-1; 8 bases align to TRBD1. After removal of 7 bases from V and 14 bases from J, the junction contained 16 bases not matched to a gene. Germline V gives CDR1 MNHEY, CDR2 SVGAGI. CDR3 length equals 14 residues. The CDR3 reads CASTKRTGLIKEFF. The CDR3 region has the DNA TGTGCCAGCACCAAGAGGACAGGGTTAATTAAGGAGTTCTTC.

V is TRBV27 and J is TRBJ2-1; the match to TRBD1 covers 10 bases. Germline CDR1 is MNHEY and CDR2 is SMNVEV (reference sequence). V gave up 5 bases and J gave up 7 bases; unmatched junction bases: 5. The CDR3 sequence is 14 residues long. CDR3 sequence (DNA): TGTGCCAGCAGTGGAGGACAGGGGGGGAATGAGCAGTTCTTC. Translation gives CASSGGQGGNEQFF.

This clone was recorded only once. The chain employs TRBV5-6 and TRBJ2-2; TRBD2 agrees at 13 bases. CDR1 and CDR2 (germline): SGHDT, YYEEEE. V was clipped by 3 bases and J by 8 bases; unmatched bases: 7. The CDR3 is made up of 16 amino acids. The CDR3 DNA reads TGTGCCAGCAGCTGGGCGACTAGCGGGAGGAGAGGGGAGCTGTTTTTT. Protein sequence: CASSWATSGRRGELFF.

By sample share, this clone is medium-sized (0.01 to 0.1%). The V and J genes are TRBV11-2 and TRBJ2-1; D perhaps matches TRBD2 (6 bases). Germline assignment: CDR1 SGHAT and CDR2 FQNNGV. Trimming stripped 8 bases from V and 0 bases from J, with 17 bases between. CDR3 length: 16 amino acids. As DNA, the CDR3 is TGTGCCAGCGCCTGGGGTAGCGGAAGCTCCTACAATGAGCAGTTCTTC. This translates into CASAWGSGSSYNEQFF.

This chain joins TRBV4-2 and TRBJ2-5, with 11 positions matching TRBD2. This CDR3 has 18 residues. The germline CDR1 and CDR2 sequences are LGHNA and YNFKEQ. V shed 1 base, J shed 4 bases, and the junction held 11 bases outside the gene matches. CDR3 in amino acids: CASSQATSGEGNRETQYF. The DNA for the CDR3 is TGTGCCAGCAGCCAAGCGACTAGCGGGGAGGGGAACCGAGAGACCCAGTACTTC.